This entry lists 2 T cell receptor beta chains sequenced from one sample in a study of blood T cell repertoires in COVID-19. Some clones are missing from TCRdb's copy, which holds only in-frame ones; the method was immunoSEQ multiplex PCR. The repertoire holds around 320,000 clones, 88% seen once, with 6.9% in the top ten. Sequenced input: peripheral blood. These receptors were collected from a woman in her twenties or thirties who had recovered from COVID-19.

The gene calls are TRBV6-2 or TRBV6-3 and TRBJ2-7, with D tentatively TRBD2 (5 bases). The CDR3 has 11 amino acids. Trimming pared 5 bases from V and 7 bases from J, leaving 9 bases between. Germline CDR1 and CDR2: MNHEY and SVGEGT. Here the CDR3 DNA reads TGTGCCAGCAGTCGAGGGATAGAGCAGTACTTC. It codes for CASSRGIEQYF.

The chain carries TRBV5-1 and TRBJ2-3; 9 bases agree with TRBD2. This CDR3 has 15 residues. With 5 bases clipped from V and 2 bases from J, the junction kept 6 bases outside the gene matches. The germline V gene encodes CDR1 SGHRS and CDR2 YFSETQ. In DNA form, the CDR3 reads TGCGCCAGCAGGTCGAGCGGGGGGAACACAGATACGCAGTATTTT. Protein sequence: CASRSSGGNTDTQYF.